The 5 T cell receptor beta chains listed next were all sequenced from one sample in a study of blood T cells in healthy people across ages (dated by TCRdb to between 2015 and 2016). The library was generated by 5' RACE. A second PCR of roughly 7 to 12 cycles was run with a J-beta primer mix and a sample-barcoded 5' primer. TCRdb trimmed public reads at Q25 via fastp, called clones via MiXCR and kept in-frame beta chains. Each entry is one CDR3 protein sequence, shown with its most common DNA and genes. The sample table lists around 2 million distinct CDR3 sequences, 30% to 40% of them with a count of one. The ten largest clones represent 23% of the sample. The sequenced sample was blood. The receptors here all came from a human donor in good health.

This clonotype was counted between two and nine times. The CDR3 bases are TGTGCCAGCAGCTCCAGATACCGACAGGCTCACTTAGAAGCTTTCTTT. Its translation: CASSSRYRQAHLEAFF. The chain links TRBV7-6 to TRBJ1-1, with D possibly TRBD1 on 6 matching bases. CDR3 size: 16 residues. Germline-derived CDR1 and CDR2 are SGHVS and FNYEAQ. V lost 4 bases and J 8 bases, leaving 23 bases between the germline ends.

As concerns this clonotype: An end of the junction does not agree with germline; a read error may underlie this. This rearrangement joins TRBV4-3 to TRBJ2-5; D possibly corresponds to TRBD1 (5 bases). This CDR3 spans 17 amino acids. CDR1 LGHNA and CDR2 YSLEER come from the germline V gene. In DNA form, the CDR3 reads TGCGCCGGCAGCCAAGATCGTGGACACCGGGTCGGGGAGACCCAGTACTTC. Translated: CAGSQDRGHRVGETQYF.

This chain links TRBV29-1 with TRBJ1-2, with D perhaps TRBD1 (5 bases). Per the germline V gene, CDR1 is SQVTM and CDR2 is ANQGSEA. CDR3 size: 13 residues. Trimming shortened V by 1 base and J by 4 bases, and 10 bases separated the two germline ends. CDR3 residues: CSVEGGVTYGYTF. The CDR3 DNA reads TGCAGCGTTGAAGGAGGGGTTACCTATGGCTACACCTTC.

The chain combines TRBV6-5 with TRBJ2-5; D not certain. Germline V gives CDR1 MNHEY, CDR2 SVGAGI. CDR3 size: 15 residues. V was pared by 0 bases and J by 2 bases, with 10 bases between. CDR3 loop: CASSYSGPVQETQYF. CDR3 bases: TGTGCCAGCAGTTACTCCGGGCCAGTGCAAGAGACCCAGTACTTC.

The genes are TRBV24-1 and TRBJ2-5; TRBD2 might be the D (6 bases). Trimming removed 5 bases at V and 4 bases at J, with 13 bases between. CDR3 size: 14 residues. Per the germline V gene, CDR1 is KGHDR and CDR2 is SFDVKD. The CDR3 nucleotides read TGTGCCACCAGTGTGGGAGGATTTGGAGAGACCCAGTACTTC. This translates into CATSVGGFGETQYF.